This T cell receptor (beta chain) is drawn from a study of blood T cell repertoires in COVID-19 (dated by TCRdb to about 2020). Background on the whole study: Collaborator samples came from the United States, Italy and Spain and covered acute and convalescent phases of COVID-19. The material from the prospective study consisted of cDNA or gDNA derived from T cells, B-cell-depleted T cells, or PBMCs. Subjects who had been exposed to COVID-19, were actively infected with it, or had recovered from it provided the deeply sampled blood TCRbeta repertoires that made up the dataset. The repertoires were released in a freely available public database meant as a resource for research on the immune response to SARS-CoV-2. The samples were drawn from the first 160 participants of the ongoing ImmuneRACE study and from 1,254 subjects provided by 6 global collaborators. Nearly every sample came with metadata listing a de-identified subject ID, COVID-19 status, age in years and sex. Where available, HLA class I and class II types were obtained from metadata supplied by the sample provider rather than from assay-based typing. The investigation overall reported the following: The amount of clinical and demographic metadata varied by source and participant and was provided uncurated.

The immunoSEQ Assay, a bias-controlled multiplex PCR, was used to amplify TCRbeta CDR3 regions from genomic DNA. The paper's processing steps were these. Within the assay, amplification of reference gene primers was used to estimate how many nucleated cells each sample contained. To quantify the absolute abundance of each unique TCRbeta CDR3 rearrangement, sequence reads were collapsed and filtered. For each sample, productive Simpson clonality was calculated by taking the square root of Simpson's diversity index across productive rearrangements. TCRdb took this table from immuneACCESS and kept in-frame rearrangements with V and J called. Such tables lack part of the clones; where checked against another copy, unresolved V genes explain under half of the gap, and the rest is unexplained. V and J calls and clone size are given by that table; D and trimming were obtained from the DNA. The sample includes around 250,000 clones, with about 91% observed a single time. The ten largest make up approximately 3% of the sample.

To note about this clone: The target of this receptor is not known. Base qualities are not provided; no much larger clone lies one nucleotide away.

Participants in the prospective study were enrolled through a virtual design, were aged roughly 18 to 100 years, and lived in approximately 25 United States geographic areas. In the prospective study, participants were assigned to cohorts based on the clinical history participants reported in a screening survey and a study questionnaire. Exposed participants had been in contact with someone with a PCR-confirmed or clinician-diagnosed COVID-19 case within 2 weeks of study entry. In the prospective study, whole blood, serum and a nasopharyngeal or oropharyngeal swab were collected from each participant by mobile phlebotomists. Participants in the prospective study had the option to provide additional blood draws and questionnaires over a 2-month period. Prospective study blood samples were shipped either frozen or at room temperature before DNA extraction. The sample taken for sequencing was PBMCs or T cells enriched from blood (not recorded which). This clonotype was obtained from a man in his forties or fifties who had been exposed to COVID-19.

The DNA reads TGTGCCAGTAGTAGGGGACTAGCGGGCAACTCTGGGGCCAACGTCCTGACTTTC. Its coded protein is CASSRGLAGNSGANVLTF. The chain uses TRBV19 and TRBJ2-6; a stretch of 12 junction bases matches TRBD2. Trimming accounts for 4 bases at V and 0 bases at J, while the number of junction bases matched to no gene is 4. From the cysteine up to the phenylalanine, the CDR3 has a length of 18 residues. The kept DNA is CDR3 alone, 54 bases in frame from the first base. The germline V gene (reference sequence) specifies LNHDA as CDR1 and SQIVND as CDR2.